This TCR beta chain was obtained from a study of cytomegalovirus exposure and HLA in healthy donors. General study results and limits: TCR clusters originating in the first cohort tended to co-occur in the roughly 120 validation repertoires, according to a later analysis. Associated with cytomegalovirus, according to the listing, were approximately 160 TCR beta chains. Published work reported that the classifier diagnosed cytomegalovirus status with high specificity and sensitivity.

Regarding this clone: Its antigen remains unidentified.

The protocol was immunoSEQ multiplex PCR, while the TCRdb copy is restricted to in-frame clones and leaves out a portion. The sample shows about 250,000 clones, roughly 87% of them seen only once. Germline V gives CDR1 SGHNT, CDR2 YYREEE (reference sequence). V lost 7 bases and J lost 4; bases outside the gene matches: 4. The CDR3 extends over 15 amino acids. From the roughly 120-subject validation cohort, which was separate from the roughly 690-subject first cohort, the donors were drawn. The clonotype comes from a man younger than 30 in good health and CMV-seropositive. The specimen sequenced was PBMCs. The V gene is TRBV5-4, the J gene TRBJ2-1; 14 bases match TRBD2. In DNA, the CDR3 is TGTGCCAGCGGGACTAGCGGGAGTTTGTACAATGAGCAGTTCTTC. Its translation: CASGTSGSLYNEQFF.